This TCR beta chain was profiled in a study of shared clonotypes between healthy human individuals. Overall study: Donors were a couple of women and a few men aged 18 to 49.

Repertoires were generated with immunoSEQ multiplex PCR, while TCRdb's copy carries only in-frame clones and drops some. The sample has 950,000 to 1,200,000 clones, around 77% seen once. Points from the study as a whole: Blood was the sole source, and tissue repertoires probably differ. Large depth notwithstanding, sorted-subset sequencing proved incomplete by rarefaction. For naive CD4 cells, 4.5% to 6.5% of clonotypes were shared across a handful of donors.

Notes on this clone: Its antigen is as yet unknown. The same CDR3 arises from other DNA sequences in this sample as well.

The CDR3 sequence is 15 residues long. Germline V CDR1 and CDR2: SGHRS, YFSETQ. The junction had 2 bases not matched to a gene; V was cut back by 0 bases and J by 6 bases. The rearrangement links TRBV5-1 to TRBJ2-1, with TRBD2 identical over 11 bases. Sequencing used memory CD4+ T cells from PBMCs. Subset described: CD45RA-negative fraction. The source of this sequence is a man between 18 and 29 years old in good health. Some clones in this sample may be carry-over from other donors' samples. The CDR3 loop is CASSLGLAGGNEQFF. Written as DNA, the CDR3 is TGCGCCAGCAGCTTGGGTCTAGCGGGAGGCAATGAGCAGTTCTTC.